Listed below are T cell receptor beta chains from one sample, sequenced in a study of a mutant IDH1 vaccine in newly diagnosed glioma. Libraries were prepared by immunoSEQ multiplex PCR; TCRdb keeps only in-frame clonotypes and omits some of them. This sample has 75,000 to 100,000 clones; 70% to 90% occur once, and the top ten carry roughly 0.58%. The specimen was PBMCs, collected from a glioma patient treated with radiotherapy, temozolomide or both. These receptor sequences come from a woman aged 50 to 60 with glioma. The CDR3 runs from the conserved cysteine through the conserved F or W. A D gene is named only where the DNA matches it firmly. Clone size is stated in some rows and not others, as once, few, many or a class when expanded.

D gene,clone size,J gene,V gene,CDR3 protein
TRBD1,.,TRBJ2-2,TRBV6-1,CASSTGTGGAGELFF
.,.,TRBJ1-5,TRBV9,CASSVGADEQPQHF
.,.,TRBJ1-4,TRBV7-8,CASSLAPLQYRNEKLFF
.,.,TRBJ1-2,TRBV5-6,CASSLERDTEGYGYTF
.,.,TRBJ2-2,TRBV19,CASSGGPWIPSNTGELFF
.,once,TRBJ2-7,TRBV28,CASREQAYEQYF
TRBD2,.,TRBJ2-1,TRBV6-5,CASSFPAGLAGAEQFF
TRBD2,.,TRBJ2-5,TRBV9,CASSDGVAGGETQYF
.,.,TRBJ1-5,TRBV6-6,CASSPSPDSANQPQHF
TRBD1,.,TRBJ2-7,TRBV11-3,CASSPGQGVSYEQYF
.,.,TRBJ1-4,TRBV5-6,CASSLRDARSEKLFF
.,.,TRBJ1-2,TRBV28,CASNFDRKNYGYTF
TRBD2,.,TRBJ2-7,TRBV5-1,CASSRLGTSATYEQYF
TRBD1,.,TRBJ2-1,TRBV29-1,CSVQTDRGKISHNEQFF
.,.,TRBJ2-2,TRBV30,CAWSGPSNTGELFF
TRBD1,.,TRBJ2-7,TRBV5-6,CASSLDGTGAYEQYF
.,.,TRBJ1-2,TRBV5-1,CASSLEVVGVDGYTF
.,.,TRBJ1-4,TRBV5-5,CASRRISHNEKLFF
.,.,TRBJ1-6,TRBV9,CASSVDYSPLHF
TRBD1,.,TRBJ2-6,TRBV29-1,CSVTGGSGANVLTF
.,.,TRBJ1-1,TRBV9,CASSGRSQGHMNTEAFF
.,.,TRBJ1-1,TRBV21-1,CASSKAIYPSRMNTEAFF
TRBD1,.,TRBJ2-2,TRBV7-9,CASSPPDRGWTGELFF
TRBD2,.,TRBJ2-3,TRBV28,CASSPTAGVLADTQYF
.,.,TRBJ1-1,TRBV9,CASGGGNTEAFF
.,.,TRBJ1-4,TRBV28,CASSVLQGTNEKLFF
.,.,TRBJ1-4,TRBV5-6,CASRLAGNEKLFF
.,.,TRBJ2-7,TRBV27,CASSQGSYEQYF
TRBD1,.,TRBJ1-2,TRBV6-5,CASSYTTGYGYTF
.,.,TRBJ2-7,TRBV28,CASSFPLNEQYF
TRBD1,.,TRBJ1-5,TRBV28,CASSGTVKSWQPQHF
.,.,TRBJ1-5,TRBV27,CASRSGATGALSNQPQHF
.,.,TRBJ2-2,TRBV6-5,CASSESRPGELFF
.,.,TRBJ2-7,TRBV2,CAMGQQNEQYF
TRBD1,.,TRBJ1-3,TRBV5-4,CASSSSDRASGNTIYF
.,.,TRBJ1-2,TRBV6-5,CASSYLAGLYGYTF
TRBD1,.,TRBJ1-3,TRBV11-2,CASSWGQGGGNTIYF
TRBD1,.,TRBJ1-6,TRBV5-1,CASSPGTGQYHSPLHF
.,.,TRBJ2-1,TRBV5-1,CASSLGQLNEQFF
TRBD2,.,TRBJ2-1,TRBV4-1,CASRAPGGEQFF
.,.,TRBJ2-5,TRBV5-4,CASSLDLDLEQYF
.,.,TRBJ2-5,TRBV15,CATSRETIRKGFQYF
.,.,TRBJ1-6,TRBV28,CASSLRTELNSPLHF
TRBD1,few,TRBJ2-1,TRBV29-1,CSGWDRGVNEQFF
.,.,TRBJ1-3,TRBV15,CATSREGLLSGNTIYF
.,.,TRBJ2-4,TRBV19,CASSIEGGNIQYF
.,.,TRBJ2-7,TRBV5-6,CASSWMMGYEQYF
.,.,TRBJ2-7,TRBV2,CASRQQGYEQYF
.,few,TRBJ1-1,TRBV5-4,CASRKGVNTEAFF